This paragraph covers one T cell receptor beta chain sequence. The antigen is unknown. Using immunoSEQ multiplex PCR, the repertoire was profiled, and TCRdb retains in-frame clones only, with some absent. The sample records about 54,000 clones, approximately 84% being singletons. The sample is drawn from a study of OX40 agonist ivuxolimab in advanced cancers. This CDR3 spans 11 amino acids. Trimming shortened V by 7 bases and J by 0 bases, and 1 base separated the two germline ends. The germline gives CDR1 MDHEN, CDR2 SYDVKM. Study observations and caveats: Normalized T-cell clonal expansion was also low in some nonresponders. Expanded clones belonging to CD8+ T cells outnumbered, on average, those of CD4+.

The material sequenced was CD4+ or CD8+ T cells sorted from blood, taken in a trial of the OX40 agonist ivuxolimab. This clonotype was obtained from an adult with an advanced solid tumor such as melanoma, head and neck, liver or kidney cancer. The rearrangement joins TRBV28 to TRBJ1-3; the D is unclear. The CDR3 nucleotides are TGTGCCAGCAACTCTGGAAACACCATATATTTT. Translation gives CASNSGNTIYF.